The 6 T cell receptor beta chains presented below share a single source sample, sequenced in a study of control samples from healthy donors and cancer patients. Data came from immunoSEQ multiplex PCR; TCRdb stores just in-frame clones and leaves some out. Of around 94,000 clones in the sample, roughly nine tenths are singletons; the top ten hold roughly 1.3%. The material sequenced was blood. Source of these receptors: a woman aged 45-59 years in good health.

The V gene is TRBV19, the J gene TRBJ2-3; 8 bases map to TRBD2. With 6 bases clipped from V and 4 bases from J, the junction kept 6 bases outside the gene matches. The length of the CDR3 is 14 residues. Germline V gene lookup returns CDR1 LNHDA and CDR2 SQIVND (reference sequence). For the CDR3, the DNA is TGTGCCAGTAGCAGCCCGGGACTAGCAGATACGCAGTATTTT. It translates to CASSSPGLADTQYF.

This rearrangement joins TRBV5-1 to TRBJ2-5; D possibly matches TRBD1 or TRBD2 (6 bases each). The germline V gene encodes CDR1 SGHRS and CDR2 YFSETQ. CDR3 length: 13 amino acids. V lost 3 bases, J lost 5 bases, and 11 bases lay in between. The CDR3 loop is CASSSGGGETQYF. DNA for the CDR3: TGCGCCAGCAGCTCCGGGGGCGGGGAGACCCAGTACTTC.

The chain has TRBV28 and TRBJ2-1; 8 bases match TRBD2. V was pared by 6 bases and J by 7 bases, with 11 bases of the junction left unmatched. The CDR3 length is 15 residues. Germline CDR1 MDHEN, CDR2 SYDVKM. Here the CDR3 reads CASRSGREDQNEQFF. The CDR3, as DNA: TGTGCCAGCAGAAGCGGGCGGGAGGATCAGAATGAGCAGTTCTTC.

The chain joins TRBV19 to TRBJ2-5; 7 bases match TRBD1. The CDR3 length is 14 residues. V was pared by 4 bases and J by 1 base, with 3 bases of the junction left unmatched. Germline V gene sequence: CDR1 LNHDA, CDR2 SQIVND (reference sequence). The CDR3: CASSKGTAQETQYF. As DNA, the CDR3 is TGTGCCAGTAGTAAGGGGACAGCCCAAGAGACCCAGTACTTC.

The rearrangement uses TRBV14 and TRBJ2-5, with 12 bases identical to TRBD2. Germline lookup yields CDR1 SGHDN and CDR2 FVKESK. The CDR3 is made up of 17 amino acids. V lost 4 bases to trimming and J lost 3 bases; unmatched junction nucleotides: 9. Here the CDR3 reads CASSRTWTSGVEETQYF. DNA for the CDR3: TGTGCCAGCAGCCGCACCTGGACTAGCGGGGTGGAAGAGACCCAGTACTTC.

The chain has TRBV11-3 and TRBJ2-1; 8 nucleotides align to TRBD2. CDR3 size: 14 residues. Germline V gene sequence: CDR1 SGHNT, CDR2 YENEEA. Unmatched junction bases numbered 14, after V lost 4 bases and J lost 15 bases. CDR3: CASSSDYPGLVTFF. In nucleotides, the CDR3 is TGTGCCAGCAGCTCCGATTATCCGGGACTAGTTACGTTCTTC.